Listed here are 29 T cell receptor beta chains from one sample, sequenced in a study of regulatory T cells. The PCR used 52 TRBV and 13 TRBJ primers. Sequenced by immunoSEQ multiplex PCR; TCRdb stores in-frame clones only, minus some. The sample contains about 17,000 clones, roughly 90% of which appear only once. The sequenced material came from CD8+ T cells sorted from blood. The receptors were gathered from a person under 35 with CD3G deficiency.

The chain links TRBV5-4 to TRBJ2-3; perhaps TRBD1 as D (5 bases). The CDR3 has 12 amino acids. The V end lost 5 bases, the J end lost 4 bases, and 8 bases lay between the germline ends. Germline CDR1 and CDR2: SGHNT and YYREEE (reference sequence). CDR3 amino acids: CASSQGADTQYF. The CDR3 DNA sequence: TGTGCCAGCAGTCAGGGCGCAGATACGCAGTATTTT. Filled out from reference TRBV5-4 and TRBJ2-3, the complete variable domain reads ETGVTQSPTHLIKTRGQQVTLRCSSQSGHNTVSWYQQALGQGPQFIFQYYREEENGRGNFPPRFSGLQFPNYSSELNVNALELDDSALYLCASSQGADTQYFGPGTRLTVL.

The chain couples TRBV6-5 to TRBJ2-7; D gene uncertain. CDR1 is MNHEY and CDR2 is SVGAGI in the germline V gene. The CDR3 loop spans 10 amino acids. V was pared by 10 bases and J by 6 bases, with 10 bases between. The CDR3 DNA follows: TGTGCCACCCAACCCAGCGAGCAGTACTTC. Protein sequence: CATQPSEQYF.

V is TRBV7-9 and J is TRBJ2-5, with TRBD1 matching 9 bases. Germline-derived CDR1 and CDR2 are SEHNR and FQNEAQ (reference sequence). The CDR3 is made up of 15 amino acids. V trimming: 2 bases; J trimming: 3 bases; junction bases outside the gene matches: 4. CDR3 loop: CASSLTGTGKETQYF. Here the CDR3 DNA reads TGTGCCAGCAGCTTAACCGGGACAGGGAAAGAGACCCAGTACTTC. The full variable domain, rest sourced from reference TRBV7-9 and TRBJ2-5, is DTGVSQNPRHKITKRGQNVTFRCDPISEHNRLYWYRQTLGQGPEFLTYFQNEAQLEKSRLLSDRFSAERPKGSFSTLEIQRTEQGDSAMYLCASSLTGTGKETQYFGPGTRLLVL.

The rearrangement uses TRBV19 and TRBJ2-1, with TRBD2 matching over 9 bases. V shed 3 bases, J shed 5 bases, and the junction held 5 bases outside the gene matches. This CDR3 is built from 15 residues. Per the germline V gene, CDR1 is LNHDA and CDR2 is SQIVND (reference sequence). The CDR3 coding sequence is TGTGCCAGTAGTATGAGCGGGGGGCCGCACAATGAGCAGTTCTTC. Translation gives CASSMSGGPHNEQFF. The full variable domain, its missing parts supplied by reference TRBV19 and TRBJ2-1, is DGGITQSPKYLFRKEGQNVTLSCEQNLNHDAMYWYRQDPGQGLRLIYYSQIVNDFQKGDIAEGYSVSREKKESFPLTVTSAQKNPTAFYLCASSMSGGPHNEQFFGPGTRLTVL.

V is TRBV4-1 and J is TRBJ1-5; D uncertain. CDR1 MGHRA and CDR2 YSYEKL come from the germline V gene. The CDR3 runs 15 residues. V was trimmed by 1 base and J by 6 bases, leaving 13 bases between them. The CDR3 protein is CASSQVAGSGQPQHF. DNA of the CDR3: TGCGCCAGCAGCCAAGTAGCGGGATCGGGTCAGCCCCAGCATTTT.

The genes are TRBV30 and TRBJ1-1; 7 positions agree with TRBD1. CDR1 and CDR2 (germline): GTSNPN, SVGIG (reference sequence). The CDR3 loop spans 15 amino acids. J gave up 2 bases and V 4 bases, and 10 bases lay outside the gene matches. The DNA of the CDR3 is TGTGCCTGGACCCTGGACAGGAGAGCTAACACTGAAGCTTTCTTT. It codes for CAWTLDRRANTEAFF.

The CDR3 region has the DNA TGTGCCAGCAGTGTTCGGGGTAGCACAGATACGCAGTATTTT. This gives the protein CASSVRGSTDTQYF. The V call is TRBV25-1, the J call TRBJ2-3, with a weak D call TRBD2 (5 bases). V was pared by 4 bases and J by 0 bases, with 8 bases between. CDR3 length: 14 amino acids. Germline-derived CDR1 and CDR2 are MGHDK and SYGVNS.

This chain joins TRBV4-1 and TRBJ2-7, with D perhaps TRBD2 (5 bases). The CDR3 has 14 amino acids. Germline values: CDR1 MGHRA, CDR2 YSYEKL. With 1 base removed from V and 2 bases from J, the gap between germline ends came to 9 bases. DNA for the CDR3: TGCGCCAGCAGCCAAGGGCGGGCAACCTACGAGCAGTACTTC. Its protein product is CASSQGRATYEQYF.

This clone showed up just once. V and J are TRBV5-6 and TRBJ1-2, with 8 nucleotides matching TRBD1. Trimming at V came to 7 bases and at J to 6 bases, leaving 8 bases not matched to a gene. The CDR3 consists of 13 residues. The germline V gene encodes CDR1 SGHDT and CDR2 YYEEEE. This CDR3 is CASVSKTGDGYTF. DNA of the CDR3: TGTGCCAGCGTTTCCAAGACAGGGGATGGCTACACCTTC.

The chain uses TRBV7-8 and TRBJ1-2; D gene uncertain. This CDR3 is built from 14 residues. Trimming pared 0 bases from V and 8 bases from J, leaving 13 bases between. Germline CDR1 reads SGHVS; CDR2 reads FQNEAQ. CDR3 sequence (DNA): TGTGCCAGCAGCTTAGCGCGGCAGGCGGGAGGCTACACCTTC. Its protein is CASSLARQAGGYTF.

The CDR3 sequence: CSVEDRTGKNIQYF. Written as DNA, the CDR3 is TGCAGCGTTGAAGACCGGACAGGTAAAAACATTCAGTACTTC. The chain has TRBV29-1 and TRBJ2-4, with 7 bases that match TRBD1. The CDR3 extends over 14 amino acids. V was pared by 0 bases and J by 4 bases, with 3 bases of the junction left unmatched. Looked up from germline, CDR1 is SQVTM and CDR2 is ANQGSEA.

The rearrangement uses TRBV4-1 and TRBJ2-7, with D uncertain. This CDR3 is 14 amino acids long. V lost 0 bases and J 2 bases, leaving 8 bases between the germline ends. CDR1 and CDR2 from the germline V gene are MGHRA and YSYEKL. In DNA form, the CDR3 reads TGCGCCAGCAGCCAAGAGGACGGAGCCTACGAGCAGTACTTC. Its translation: CASSQEDGAYEQYF.

The chain uses TRBV6-6 and TRBJ1-4; 12 bases are shared with TRBD1. The CDR3 totals 14 residues. Per the germline V gene, CDR1 is MNHNY and CDR2 is SVGAGI (reference sequence). V trimming: 4 bases; J trimming: 8 bases; junction bases outside the gene matches: 2. CDR3 DNA: TGTGCCAGCAGTTGGGACAGGGGGCGCGAAAAACTGTTTTTT. Amino acids: CASSWDRGREKLFF.

The chain employs TRBV29-1 and TRBJ2-7, with a possible D match to TRBD1 (5 bases). Deletions cut 4 bases from V and 2 bases from J, with 9 bases between. From germline, CDR1 is SQVTM and CDR2 ANQGSEA. CDR3 length: 12 residues. CDR3 amino acids: CSVVTDTYEQYF. DNA for the CDR3: TGCAGCGTTGTTACGGACACCTACGAGCAGTACTTC.

A note on this clone: Given a much more abundant clone one base away, this may be a read error. The CDR3 region has the DNA TGTGCCAGCAGCTTGGGAGACGAGCAGTACTTC. Protein product: CASSLGDEQYF. The chain combines TRBV7-2 with TRBJ2-7; D is perhaps TRBD2 (5 bases). The CDR3 extends over 11 amino acids. Per the germline V gene, CDR1 is SGHTA and CDR2 is FQGNSA. Trimming left V 3 bases short and J 5 bases short, with 5 bases between.

This clone was seen just once. The chain uses TRBV4-1 and TRBJ1-2; 8 positions match TRBD1. The CDR3 runs 15 residues. Germline CDR1 and CDR2: MGHRA and YSYEKL. V dropped 3 bases and J dropped 6; count of bases not matched to a gene: 9. The CDR3 protein is CASSHPWDRQNGYTF. For the CDR3, the DNA is TGCGCCAGCAGCCACCCTTGGGACAGGCAGAATGGCTACACCTTC.

The chain combines TRBV28 with TRBJ2-1, with a weak D call TRBD2 (7 bases). There are 14 residues in the CDR3. Germline loops: CDR1 MDHEN, CDR2 SYDVKM. Trimming removed 5 bases from V and 3 bases from J, with 11 bases in between. The DNA for the CDR3 is TGTGCCAGCAGTCAGGGAGGGGGCTACAATGAGCAGTTCTTC. Translating gives CASSQGGGYNEQFF.

CDR3 protein: CASSLGPPGEQYF. CDR3 DNA sequence: TGCGCCAGCAGCTTGGGACCTCCCGGCGAGCAGTACTTC. The chain combines TRBV5-1 with TRBJ2-7; D is uncertain. This CDR3 has 13 amino acids. The ends were cut back, 0 bases at V and 6 bases at J, with 10 bases in the middle. Germline CDR1 is SGHRS and CDR2 is YFSETQ.

The J gene is TRBJ2-1, the V gene TRBV5-1, with D uncertain. The CDR3 contains 11 residues. Germline V CDR1 and CDR2: SGHRS, YFSETQ. Trimming pared 2 bases from V and 8 bases from J, leaving 5 bases between. The CDR3 DNA is TGCGCCAGCAGCTTATATCATGAGCAGTTCTTC. This sequence encodes CASSLYHEQFF. The entire variable domain, with the rest obtained from reference TRBV5-1 and TRBJ2-1, is as follows: KAGVTQTPRYLIKTRGQQVTLSCSPISGHRSVSWYQQTPGQGLQFLFEYFSETQRNKGNFPGRFSGRQFSNSRSEMNVSTLELGDSALYLCASSLYHEQFFGPGTRLTVL.

This clone was recorded only once. The junction shows a germline mismatch at one end, possibly a read error. Additional DNA sequences in this sample encode the identical CDR3. This sequence joins TRBV5-6 and TRBJ2-7, with 7 nucleotides matching TRBD2. Germline V CDR1 and CDR2: SGHDT, YYEEEE. The CDR3 length is 14 residues. CDR3 region: CASSQGEGTYEQYF. CDR3 in DNA: TGCGCCAGCAGCCAAGGGGAGGGAACCTACGAGCAGTACTTC.

This clone has just one count. CDR3 coding DNA: TGCGCCAGCAGCCAGCATGGGTACCAAGAGACCCAGTACTTC. Translated: CASSQHGYQETQYF. The chain links TRBV4-1 to TRBJ2-5, with D unresolved. Per germline, CDR1 MGHRA and CDR2 YSYEKL. The CDR3 has 14 residues. Trimming removed 3 bases from V and 0 bases from J, with 8 bases in between.

This clone was counted a few times. The rearrangement links TRBV11-2 to TRBJ2-5; D perhaps matches TRBD2 (5 bases). The CDR3 consists of 13 residues. Germline-derived CDR1 and CDR2 are SGHAT and FQNNGV. V was shortened by 5 bases and J by 4 bases, with 11 bases between the two germline ends. CDR3 nucleotides: TGTGCCAGCAGCCACACTAGGGTAGAGACCCAGTACTTC. Protein sequence: CASSHTRVETQYF. Full variable domain (outside the CDR3, taken from reference TRBV11-2 and TRBJ2-5): EAGVAQSPRYKIIEKRQSVAFWCNPISGHATLYWYQQILGQGPKLLIQFQNNGVVDDSQLPKDRFSAERLKGVDSTLKIQPAKLEDSAVYLCASSHTRVETQYFGPGTRLLVL.

The CDR3 loop is CASSQERFGASYEQYF. The CDR3 nucleotides are TGCGCCAGCAGCCAAGAAAGGTTTGGCGCGTCCTACGAGCAGTACTTC. The V call is TRBV4-3, the J call TRBJ2-5; no clear D. The J call is uncertain, as TRBJ2-7 better fits the DNA end. This CDR3 has 16 amino acids. Germline V CDR1 and CDR2: LGHNA, YSLEER.

The chain carries TRBV2 and TRBJ2-1; the D gene could be TRBD1 or TRBD2 (5 bases each). The CDR3 loop spans 15 amino acids. Germline assignment: CDR1 SNHLY and CDR2 FYNNEI. With 7 bases removed from V and 0 bases from J, the gap between germline ends came to 13 bases. The CDR3 region has the DNA TGTGCCAGCACTCGAGGGGATCCCTCCTACAATGAGCAGTTCTTC. Encoded protein: CASTRGDPSYNEQFF.

The chain employs TRBV29-1 and TRBJ2-1; D perhaps matches TRBD2 (5 bases). The CDR3 spans 11 residues. Germline V gives CDR1 SQVTM, CDR2 ANQGSEA. V lost 8 bases, J lost 9 bases, and 14 bases lay in between. The CDR3 sequence is CSFTRIGEQFF. CDR3 DNA: TGCAGCTTCACTAGAATAGGTGAGCAGTTCTTC.

This clone was seen a single time. The V and J genes are TRBV9 and TRBJ2-5; 7 positions agree with TRBD1. Germline CDR1 reads SGDLS; CDR2 reads YYNGEE. This CDR3 comprises 15 residues. The ends lost 4 bases at V and 2 bases at J; junction bases unmatched: 8. The DNA of the CDR3 is TGTGCCAGCAGCCCAGGGGGTAAGGGACAAGAGACCCAGTACTTC. Its translation: CASSPGGKGQETQYF.

The CDR3 region is CASSPMGGGLADTQYF. DNA for the CDR3: TGCGCCAGCAGCCCCATGGGCGGGGGCTTGGCAGATACGCAGTATTTT. This chain joins TRBV5-1 and TRBJ2-3; D may be TRBD2 (7 bases). The length of the CDR3 is 16 residues. V was trimmed by 4 bases and J by 4 bases, leaving 19 bases between them. Germline V gives CDR1 SGHRS, CDR2 YFSETQ.

The rearrangement joins TRBV27 to TRBJ2-3; D unresolved. V lost 8 bases, J lost 1 base, and 7 bases lay in between. The germline V gene encodes CDR1 MNHEY and CDR2 SMNVEV (reference sequence). The CDR3 is 12 amino acids. The CDR3 DNA reads as TGTGCCAGCTACACCCGCACAGATACGCAGTATTTT. It encodes CASYTRTDTQYF.

The chain combines TRBV27 with TRBJ1-5; TRBD1 might be the D (6 bases). The V end lost 6 bases, the J end lost 2 bases, and 8 bases lay between the germline ends. This CDR3 is 13 amino acids long. Per germline, CDR1 MNHEY and CDR2 SMNVEV (reference sequence). The CDR3 coding sequence is TGTGCCAGCAGGGGGGGGCGCAATCAGCCCCAGCATTTT. Its translation is CASRGGRNQPQHF.